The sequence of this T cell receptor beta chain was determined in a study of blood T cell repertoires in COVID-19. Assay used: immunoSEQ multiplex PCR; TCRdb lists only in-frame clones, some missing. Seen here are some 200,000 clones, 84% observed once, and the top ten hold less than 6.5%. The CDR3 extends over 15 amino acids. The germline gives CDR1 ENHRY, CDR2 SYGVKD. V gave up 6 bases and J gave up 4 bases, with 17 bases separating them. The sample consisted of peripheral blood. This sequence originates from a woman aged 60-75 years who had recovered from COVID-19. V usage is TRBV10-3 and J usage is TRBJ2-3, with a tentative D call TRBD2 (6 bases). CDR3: CAIREPGLPPDTQYF. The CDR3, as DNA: TGTGCCATCAGAGAACCGGGACTTCCCCCAGATACGCAGTATTTT.